This TCR beta chain was obtained from a study of T-cell memory formation after mild COVID-19. Study-wide results and limits: The study found contracting CD4+ clones mainly in CM and EM and contracting CD8+ clones in EMRA. Several responding clones turned up in pre-infection memory, indicating that cross-reactive memory may have taken part.

Constant-segment-primed 5'RACE gave TCR alpha and TCR beta cDNA libraries with sample barcodes and UMIs. TCRdb fed the 5' RACE reads into MiXCR, producing one record per CDR3 protein. The sample carries about 270,000 distinct CDR3 sequences, 15% recorded once. The V and J ends lost 4 bases and 2 bases respectively, with 13 bases between them. The CDR3 is 15 amino acids. Per germline, CDR1 SGHTA and CDR2 FQGNSA. In its sample, this clonotype was seen many times. Its target is not known. J is TRBJ2-3 and V is TRBV7-2; TRBD1 might be the D (6 bases). The sequence was collected from an adult woman who had mild COVID-19 (a few samples of this study predate the infection). Cell type and time point are not known. The sequenced sample consisted of PBMCs or a T cell subset sorted from them (not recorded which). The CDR3 spells CASSSPRTATDTQYF. The CDR3 DNA reads TGTGCCAGCAGCTCTCCTCGGACAGCCACAGATACGCAGTATTTT.